A single T cell receptor (beta chain) is shown here with its context. Sequencing was performed with immunoSEQ multiplex PCR; in TCRdb, only in-frame clones are kept and a portion is missing. The table has about 370,000 clones, roughly nine tenths seen once; the top ten hold less than 1.2%. The data stem from a study of blood T cell repertoires in COVID-19. After removal of 4 bases from V and 3 bases from J, the junction contained 11 bases not matched to a gene. The CDR3 has 18 residues. Germline V CDR1 and CDR2: LGHDT, YNNKEL (reference sequence). The specimen sequenced was PBMCs or T cells enriched from blood (not recorded which). The rearrangement joins TRBV3-1 (or the pseudogene TRBV3-2) to TRBJ2-2; TRBD1 aligns across 10 bases. The TCR originated in a man aged 18 to 29 who had recovered from COVID-19. The CDR3 reads CASSRFPGQGTYTGELFF. DNA for the CDR3: TGTGCCAGCAGCCGGTTTCCGGGACAGGGGACCTACACCGGGGAGCTGTTTTTT.